One T cell receptor (beta chain) is described in this entry. Alongside a J-beta primer mix, a sample-barcoded 5' primer served in a second PCR lasting 7 to 11 cycles. TCRdb re-analysed the 5' RACE reads in MiXCR, keeping a single row per CDR3 protein. This table has more than 750,000 distinct CDR3 sequences, about 29% appearing once. The people who gave samples were healthy Caucasians from Russia, aged about 6 to 100. This specimen belongs to a study of blood T cells in healthy people across ages. V lost 1 base to trimming and J lost 3 bases, with 7 bases between them. CDR3 length equals 13 residues. From germline, CDR1 is KGHSH and CDR2 LQKENI. The same data also contributed to another study, on T cells of mothers and their children.

The chain has TRBV18 and TRBJ2-7; weak D call: TRBD2 (6 bases). The sequenced sample was blood. The receptor was derived from a woman aged 35 to 49 in good health. The CDR3 loop reads CASSPQAGYEQYF. DNA of the CDR3: TGTGCCAGCTCACCACAAGCGGGCTACGAGCAGTACTTC.